This TCR beta chain was identified during a study of blood T cells in healthy people across ages. Study context: The capture of about one barcoded beta molecule per two T cells was achieved by template switching.

The CDR3 contains 15 residues. V lost 2 bases and J lost 2, with 10 bases in between. Germline CDR1 is SNHLY and CDR2 is FYNNEI. This clonotype was picked up a small number of times. Together with a sample-barcoded 5' primer, a J-beta primer mix was included in a second PCR lasting about 7 to 12 cycles. TCRdb analysed the 5' RACE reads with MiXCR anew, one entry per CDR3 protein. The sample carries under 1,100,000 distinct CDR3 sequences, about 23% recorded once. This same sample was also taken into another study, of T cells of mothers and their children.

The chain is built from TRBV2 and TRBJ2-1; D might be TRBD2 (5 bases). The clonotype was recovered from a girl aged 2 to 10 in good health. Material for sequencing was blood. CDR3 sequence (DNA): TGTGCCAGCAGTGAATCGCTAGCCACCTACAATGAGCAGTTCTTC. Translated: CASSESLATYNEQFF.